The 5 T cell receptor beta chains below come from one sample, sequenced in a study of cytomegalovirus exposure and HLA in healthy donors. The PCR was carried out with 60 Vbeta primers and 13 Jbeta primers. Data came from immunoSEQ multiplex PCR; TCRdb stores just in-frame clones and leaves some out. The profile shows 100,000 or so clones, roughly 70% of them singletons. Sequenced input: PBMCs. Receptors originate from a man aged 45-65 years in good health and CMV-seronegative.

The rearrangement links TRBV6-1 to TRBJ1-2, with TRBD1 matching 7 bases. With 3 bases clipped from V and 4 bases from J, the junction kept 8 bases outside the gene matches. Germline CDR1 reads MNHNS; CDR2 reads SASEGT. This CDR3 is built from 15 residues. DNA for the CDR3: TGTGCCAGCAGTGACGGGTCAGGGGGACCCTATGGCTACACCTTC. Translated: CASSDGSGGPYGYTF.

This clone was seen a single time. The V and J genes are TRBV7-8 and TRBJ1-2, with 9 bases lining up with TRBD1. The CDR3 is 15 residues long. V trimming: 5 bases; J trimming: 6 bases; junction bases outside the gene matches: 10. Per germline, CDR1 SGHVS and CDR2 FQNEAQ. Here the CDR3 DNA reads TGTGCCAGCAGCGTGGGGACAGGGAGGGTAGATGGCTACACCTTC. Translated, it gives CASSVGTGRVDGYTF. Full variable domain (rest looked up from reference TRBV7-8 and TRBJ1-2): GAGVSQSPRYKVAKRGQDVALRCDPISGHVSLFWYQQALGQGPEFLTYFQNEAQLDKSGLPSDRFFAERPEGSVSTLKIQRTQQEDSAVYLCASSVGTGRVDGYTFGSGTRLTVV.

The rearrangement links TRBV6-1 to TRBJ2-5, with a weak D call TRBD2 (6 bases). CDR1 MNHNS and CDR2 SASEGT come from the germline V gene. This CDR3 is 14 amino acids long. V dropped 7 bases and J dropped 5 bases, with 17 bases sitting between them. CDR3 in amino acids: CASIVRGRGETQYF. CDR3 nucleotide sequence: TGTGCCAGCATCGTTCGGGGGAGAGGGGAGACCCAGTACTTC.

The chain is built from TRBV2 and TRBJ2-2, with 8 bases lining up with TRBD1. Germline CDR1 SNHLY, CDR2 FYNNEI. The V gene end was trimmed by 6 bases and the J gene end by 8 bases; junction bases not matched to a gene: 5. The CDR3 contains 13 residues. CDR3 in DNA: TGTGCCAGCAGAAACCGGGACAGGGGGGAGCTGTTTTTT. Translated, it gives CASRNRDRGELFF.

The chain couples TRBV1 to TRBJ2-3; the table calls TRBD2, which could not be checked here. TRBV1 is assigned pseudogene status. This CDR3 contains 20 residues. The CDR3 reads CTSSQVIAPRGSGGTDTQYF. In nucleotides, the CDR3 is TGCACCAGCAGCCAAGTGATCGCCCCCCGAGGTAGCGGGGGAACAGATACGCAGTATTTT.